The clone carrying this T cell receptor (beta chain) is a singleton in its sample. The antigen remains unidentified. The sample belongs to a study of regulatory T cells. Study results and caveats: Hydrophobic residues at CDR3 positions 6 and 7 were enriched in conventional CD4+ T cells of CD3G-deficient patients.

The J segment lost 2 bases and the V segment lost 2 bases, leaving 3 bases of the junction unmatched. CDR1 and CDR2 from the germline V gene are MDHEN and SYDVKM. The CDR3 runs to 14 residues. The PCR used 52 TRBV and 13 TRBJ primers. Clones were sequenced by immunoSEQ multiplex PCR, and TCRdb holds only the in-frame ones, with some missing. The table records approximately 40,000 clones, around nine tenths of them present only once. CD4+ cells were sorted into CD25-high CD127-low regulatory cells and CD25-low CD127-high conventional cells. This chain connects TRBV28 to TRBJ2-7, with 7 bases fitting TRBD2. This TCR came from a person aged 18-35 years with CD3G deficiency. Material for sequencing was conventional CD4+ T cells sorted from blood. CDR3: CASSLGGVPYEQYF. The DNA for the CDR3 is TGTGCCAGCAGTTTAGGGGGGGTTCCCTACGAGCAGTACTTC.